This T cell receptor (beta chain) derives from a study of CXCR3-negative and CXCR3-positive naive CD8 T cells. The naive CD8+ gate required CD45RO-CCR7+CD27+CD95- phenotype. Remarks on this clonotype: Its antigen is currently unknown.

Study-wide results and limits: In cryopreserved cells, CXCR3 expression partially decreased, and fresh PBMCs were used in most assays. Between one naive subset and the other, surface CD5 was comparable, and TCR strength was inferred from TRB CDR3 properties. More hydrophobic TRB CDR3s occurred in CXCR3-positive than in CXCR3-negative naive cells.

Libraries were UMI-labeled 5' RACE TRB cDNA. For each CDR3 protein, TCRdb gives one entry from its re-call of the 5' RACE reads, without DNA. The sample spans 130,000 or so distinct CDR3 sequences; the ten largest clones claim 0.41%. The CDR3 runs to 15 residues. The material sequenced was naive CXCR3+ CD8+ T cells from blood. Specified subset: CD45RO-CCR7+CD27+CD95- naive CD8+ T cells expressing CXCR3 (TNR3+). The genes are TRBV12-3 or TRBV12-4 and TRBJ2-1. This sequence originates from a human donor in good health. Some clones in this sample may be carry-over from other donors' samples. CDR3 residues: CASSIIPSSYNEQFF.